Reported below is one T cell receptor (beta chain). The data were obtained in a study of blood T cell repertoires in COVID-19. On the study more broadly: Spain, Italy and the United States supplied samples that represented acute and convalescent COVID-19.

Assay used: immunoSEQ multiplex PCR; TCRdb lists only in-frame clones, some missing. The sample holds 280,000 or so clones, 89% seen once. The CDR3 extends over 16 amino acids. CDR1 is SGHVS, CDR2 FQNEAQ, per germline. J gave up 5 bases and V 2 bases, and 9 bases lay outside the gene matches. This TCR came from a woman aged 60-75 years with acute or convalescent COVID-19. This sequence joins TRBV7-8 and TRBJ2-5; TRBD1 matches 9 bases. The sample consisted of peripheral blood. The CDR3 is CASSLRGQGGSETQYF. CDR3 nucleotide sequence: TGTGCCAGCAGCTTAAGGGGACAGGGTGGGTCGGAGACCCAGTACTTC.